This record concerns one T cell receptor (beta chain) sequence. Antigen unknown. Here immunoSEQ multiplex PCR was the method, and the copy in TCRdb shows in-frame clones only, minus some. The sample consists of around 150,000 clones, about four fifths of them appearing once. The data derive from a study of PD-1 blockade in classical Hodgkin lymphoma. Study outcomes and limitations: Newly diagnosed patients had diversity similar to the baseline diversity of complete responders.

The CDR3 contains 14 residues. V gave up 2 bases and J gave up 10 bases, with 18 bases separating them. CDR1 SGHRS and CDR2 YFSETQ come from the germline V gene. Every one of the patients relapsed after autologous stem cell transplantation (brentuximab vedotin exposure was variable). This clonotype originated in a human donor with classical Hodgkin lymphoma. This rearrangement joins TRBV5-1 to TRBJ1-1; D is possibly TRBD1 (5 bases). The material sequenced was peripheral blood mononuclear cells (PBMCs), taken before the second cycle of nivolumab. This CDR3 is CASSLGRRVTAAFF. In DNA, the CDR3 is TGCGCCAGCAGCTTAGGACGCAGGGTGACGGCAGCTTTCTTT.